The text below deals with one TCR beta chain. Antigen unknown. This CDR3 has 16 amino acids. The data belong to a study of CD8 T cell repertoires and HIV-1 epitope variants. Overall study context: Control wells had CMV/EBV/flu peptides, negative Ebola AY9, or no peptide.

Whole-study findings and limits: Most of the nine antigen-specific clonotypes appeared cross-reactive to autologous or escape variants.

Sequenced by immunoSEQ multiplex PCR; TCRdb stores in-frame clones only, minus some. The sample lists approximately 6,700 clones; 55% to 65% were seen once. The J gene is TRBJ2-3, the V gene TRBV21-1; the table's D call, TRBD2, was not checked against the DNA. TRBV21-1 is a pseudogene. The sample consisted of cultured CD8+ T cells derived from PBMCs. This receptor was taken from a male donor with HIV. The CDR3 region is CASSRRLAASTDTQYF. CDR3 nucleotides: TGTGCCAGCAGCAGACGACTAGCGGCTAGCACAGATACGCAGTATTTT.